The TCR beta chain under discussion was sequenced for a study of cytomegalovirus exposure and HLA in healthy donors. Study-wide results and limits: Association of around 17,000 TCR beta sequences with HLA alleles was found at 0.05 false discovery rate in a later analysis.

The PCR contained 60 Vbeta and 13 Jbeta primers. Repertoires were generated with immunoSEQ multiplex PCR, while TCRdb's copy carries only in-frame clones and drops some. The profile covers approximately 190,000 clones, with 65% to 90% appearing a single time and 6.3% taken by the ten largest. This clone has just one count. Its target is not known. V dropped 2 bases and J dropped 2 bases, with 13 bases sitting between them. Germline V gene lookup returns CDR1 SGHAT and CDR2 FQNNGV. The CDR3 is made up of 17 amino acids. The chain carries TRBV11-2 and TRBJ2-6; D is possibly TRBD1 (6 bases). Sequenced material: PBMCs. The TCR sequence derives from a man aged 35 to 55 in good health and CMV-seropositive. CDR3 coding DNA: TGTGCCAGCAGCTTAAACAGGGTAATGGCTGGGGCCAACGTCCTGACTTTC. Translation: CASSLNRVMAGANVLTF. The full variable domain, completed using reference TRBV11-2 and TRBJ2-6, is EAGVAQSPRYKIIEKRQSVAFWCNPISGHATLYWYQQILGQGPKLLIQFQNNGVVDDSQLPKDRFSAERLKGVDSTLKIQPAKLEDSAVYLCASSLNRVMAGANVLTFGAGSRLTVL.